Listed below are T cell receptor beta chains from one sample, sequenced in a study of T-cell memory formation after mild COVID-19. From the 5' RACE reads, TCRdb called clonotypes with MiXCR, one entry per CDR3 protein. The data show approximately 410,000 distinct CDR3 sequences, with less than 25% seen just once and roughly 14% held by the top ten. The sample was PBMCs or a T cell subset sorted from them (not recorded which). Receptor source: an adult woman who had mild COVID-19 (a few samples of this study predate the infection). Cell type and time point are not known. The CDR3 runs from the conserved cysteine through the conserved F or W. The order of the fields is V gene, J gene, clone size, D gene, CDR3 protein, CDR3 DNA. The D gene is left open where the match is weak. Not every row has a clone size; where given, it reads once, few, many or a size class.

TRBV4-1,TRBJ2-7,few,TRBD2,CASSHPTSGGSYEQYF,TGCGCCAGCAGCCACCCCACTAGCGGGGGTTCCTACGAGCAGTACTTC
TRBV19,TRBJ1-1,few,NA,CASSTLLSAAFF,TGTGCCAGTAGTACCCTACTCTCGGCAGCTTTCTTT
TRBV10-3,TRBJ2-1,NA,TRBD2,CAIGGDSGTLYNEQFF,TGTGCCATCGGGGGGGATAGCGGGACCCTCTACAATGAGCAGTTCTTC
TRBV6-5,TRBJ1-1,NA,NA,CASTLDSYMNTEAFF,TGTGCCAGCACCCTAGACAGTTACATGAACACTGAAGCTTTCTTT
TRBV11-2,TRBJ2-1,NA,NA,CASSSSAIRGLNEQFF,TGTGCCAGCAGCTCCTCGGCGATTCGAGGGTTGAATGAGCAGTTCTTC
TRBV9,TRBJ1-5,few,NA,CASTQVGGGGNQPQHF,TGTGCCAGCACCCAAGTGGGTGGCGGCGGCAATCAGCCCCAGCATTTT
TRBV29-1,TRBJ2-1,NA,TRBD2,CSVELAGVIYNEQFF,TGCAGCGTTGAACTAGCGGGGGTTATTTACAATGAGCAGTTCTTC
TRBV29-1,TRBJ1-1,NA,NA,CSVETTVGTEAFF,TGCAGCGTTGAAACCACGGTCGGTACTGAAGCTTTCTTT
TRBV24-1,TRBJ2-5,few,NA,CATVHKTQYF,TGTGCCACCGTCCACAAGACCCAGTACTTC
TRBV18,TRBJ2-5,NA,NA,CASSTTAGASETQYF,TGTGCCAGCTCAACGACGGCCGGTGCGTCAGAGACCCAGTACTTC
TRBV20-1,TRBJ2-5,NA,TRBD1,CSAPGQGVGKTQYF,TGCAGTGCTCCGGGACAGGGGGTAGGAAAGACCCAGTACTTC
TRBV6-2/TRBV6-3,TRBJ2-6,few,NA,CASSYRDSGANVLTF,TGTGCCAGCAGTTACAGGGACTCTGGGGCCAACGTCCTGACTTTC
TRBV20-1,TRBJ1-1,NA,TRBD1,CSATPGQGAGRTEAFF,TGCAGTGCTACCCCAGGACAGGGGGCAGGAAGGACTGAAGCTTTCTTT
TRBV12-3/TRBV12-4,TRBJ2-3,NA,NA,CASRYSGAVDTQYF,TGTGCCAGCAGGTACTCAGGCGCCGTAGATACGCAGTATTTT